This TCR beta chain was retrieved from a study of graft-versus-host responses after intestinal transplantation. Study information: Isolated intestinal, liver-intestinal, or multivisceral transplants had been given to the recipients. Findings and limits, study-wide: Detected in recipient marrow were GvH clones, some of which were first observed in ileum or blood.

This CDR3 comprises 15 residues. In germline, CDR1 is SEHNR, CDR2 FQNEAQ (reference sequence). Trimming took off 5 bases at V and 3 bases at J, with 16 bases between the two ends. Comments on this clone: Its antigen is still unknown.

Clones were sequenced by immunoSEQ multiplex PCR, and TCRdb holds only the in-frame ones, with some missing. This sample has about 100,000 clones; approximately 86% occur once, and the top ten carry less than 0.85%. The clonotype originates from a human donor who was the organ donor for an intestinal transplant. The specimen was unstimulated CD4+ T cells sorted from spleen or lymph node cells, collected before transplant. This chain joins TRBV7-9 and TRBJ1-2; D might be TRBD1 (5 bases). CDR3 nucleotides: TGTGCCAGCAGCCCCCACCGGGACCGGGACTATGGCTACACCTTC. Encoded protein: CASSPHRDRDYGYTF. The whole variable domain, filled in from reference TRBV7-9 and TRBJ1-2, reads DTGVSQNPRHKITKRGQNVTFRCDPISEHNRLYWYRQTLGQGPEFLTYFQNEAQLEKSRLLSDRFSAERPKGSFSTLEIQRTEQGDSAMYLCASSPHRDRDYGYTFGSGTRLTVV.